These T cell receptor beta chains were read from a single sample in a study of T cells in Graves' hyperthyroidism and ophthalmopathy. TCRdb reprocessed the multiplex PCR reads via MiXCR and lists one record per CDR3 protein. This sample has 300,000 to 400,000 distinct CDR3 sequences; more than 14% occur once, and the top ten carry roughly a fifth. The sample was blood. The receptors here all came from a woman under 40 with Graves' ophthalmopathy. Both conserved end residues are part of each CDR3. D genes are given only for firm matches. Size is omitted from some rows. Given values are once, few, many or a class for expanded clones.

v_gene,d_gene,abundance,j_gene,CDR3nt,CDR3aa
TRBV19,-,many,TRBJ2-2,TGTGCCAGTAGTATAGAATCTAGCCGCACCGGGGAGCTGTTTTTT,CASSIESSRTGELFF
TRBV4-1,-,-,TRBJ2-7,TGCGCCAGCAGCCAAGAACCCCCGACTTTCCAGGGTGGCCACGAGCAGTACTTC,CASSQEPPTFQGGHEQYF
TRBV20-1,-,many,TRBJ1-1,TGCAGTGCTAGACGGGTTGGCGCTGAAGCTTTCTTT,CSARRVGAEAFF
TRBV6-5,-,few,TRBJ1-2,TGTGCCAGCAGTTACTCCATAAAGGCCCGAAACTATGGCTACACCTTC,CASSYSIKARNYGYTF
TRBV2,-,many,TRBJ2-3,TGTGCCAGCAGTGAAGCGCTTCAGGTGTGGGGCACAGATACGCAGTATTTT,CASSEALQVWGTDTQYF
TRBV5-6,-,-,TRBJ1-4,TGTGCCAGCAGCTTGGACAGGGATGGGATTATTAATGAAAAACTGTTTTTT,CASSLDRDGIINEKLFF
TRBV6-1,-,many,TRBJ2-1,TGTGCCAGCAGCCCGTGGGCGGACCCGAGCTCCTACAATGAGCAGTTCTTC,CASSPWADPSSYNEQFF
TRBV7-8,-,many,TRBJ2-7,TGTGCCAGCAGCCCCGGGGTGACCCGCGAGCAGTACTTC,CASSPGVTREQYF
TRBV9,TRBD1,-,TRBJ1-1,TGTGCCAGCAGCGCTCGGACAGGGGTTCTCGCTGAAGCTTTCTTT,CASSARTGVLAEAFF
TRBV27,-,few,TRBJ2-2,TGTGCCAGCAGTCTCAGGGGTTTCCGTACCGGGGAGCTGTTTTTT,CASSLRGFRTGELFF
TRBV4-1,-,many,TRBJ2-3,TGCGCCAGCAGCCTCAGGATCTCTAGCACAGATACGCAGTATTTT,CASSLRISSTDTQYF
TRBV20-1,-,many,TRBJ2-7,TGCAGTGCTAGTCCCGGGATCCCCTACGAGCAGTACTTC,CSASPGIPYEQYF
TRBV6-1,-,many,TRBJ2-5,TGTGCCAGCAGTCGAGGACAGGGAGGGTTCGAGACCCAGTACTTC,CASSRGQGGFETQYF
TRBV11-2,-,many,TRBJ1-4,TGTGCCAGCAGCGGTTTGGTGGGGCATAATGAAAAACTGTTTTTT,CASSGLVGHNEKLFF
TRBV7-9,-,many,TRBJ2-1,TGTGCCAGCAGCTTAGGTATCAGTGAGCAGTTCTTC,CASSLGISEQFF
TRBV7-9,-,many,TRBJ2-5,TGTGCCAGCCTAGGGGAGACCCAGTACTTC,CASLGETQYF
TRBV10-2,-,-,TRBJ1-4,TGCGCCAGCAGTGAGGTCAGGGCAACTAATGAAAAACCGTTTTTT,CASSEVRATNEKPFF
TRBV15,-,-,TRBJ1-5,TGTGCCCCCAGCAGAGAAAGGGAGACGACCGTTAATCAGCCCCAGCATTTT,CAPSRERETTVNQPQHF
TRBV11-2,-,-,TRBJ2-5,TGTGCCAGCAGCGAATATCAAGAGACCCAGTACTTC,CASSEYQETQYF
TRBV30,-,many,TRBJ2-1,TGTGCCTGGAGTGCGACCCGGTTCAGCGGACCTTTACGCTCCTACAATGAGCAGTTCTTC,CAWSATRFSGPLRSYNEQFF
TRBV20-1,TRBD2,many,TRBJ2-7,TGCAGTGCTGAAGCGGGGGGTACATTATACGAGCAGTACTTC,CSAEAGGTLYEQYF
TRBV12-3/TRBV12-4,-,many,TRBJ1-2,TGTGCCAGCAGCCAAAATGACGGAACTAACTATGGCTACACCTTC,CASSQNDGTNYGYTF
TRBV6-1,TRBD2,many,TRBJ2-1,TGTGCCAGCAGTGCTAGCGGGGGATATTACAATGAGCAGTTCTTC,CASSASGGYYNEQFF
TRBV20-1,TRBD2,few,TRBJ2-4,TGCAGTGCTAGAAGCGGGACCTTAGCCTTCAAAAACATTCAGTACTTC,CSARSGTLAFKNIQYF
TRBV30,TRBD1,many,TRBJ1-2,TGTGCCTGGAGTAATAGCGGGACAGGGAACTATGGCTACACCTTC,CAWSNSGTGNYGYTF
TRBV28,-,many,TRBJ1-2,TGTGCCAGCAGAGTGAAGGGGGGGAGAATTAACTATGGCTACACCTTC,CASRVKGGRINYGYTF
TRBV2,-,many,TRBJ2-1,TGTGCCAGCAGTGAATTACAGGGACCATACAATGAGCAGTTCTTC,CASSELQGPYNEQFF
TRBV28,-,many,TRBJ2-2,TGTGCCAGCAGTTTGGGACCGTTGAACGGGGAGCTGTTTTTT,CASSLGPLNGELFF
TRBV14,-,many,TRBJ2-7,TGTGCCAGCAGCCAATTAGGGAGGAGCTCCTACGAGCAGTACTTC,CASSQLGRSSYEQYF
TRBV20-1,-,few,TRBJ2-1,TGCAGTGCTCCTGCGGCTAGTCTGGGGGATGAGCAGTCCTTC,CSAPAASLGDEQSF
TRBV11-3,-,-,TRBJ1-1,TGTGCCAGCACCTCCCTTAGGACGGCGAACACTGAAGCTTTCTTT,CASTSLRTANTEAFF
TRBV3-1,TRBD2,-,TRBJ2-3,TGTGCCAGCAGCCAAGATTCTAGCGGGGGAACTAATACGCAGTATTTT,CASSQDSSGGTNTQYF
TRBV18,-,many,TRBJ2-7,TGTGCCAGCTTGCCAGGGCGCGGTCGGTACGAGCAGTACTTC,CASLPGRGRYEQYF
TRBV10-3,TRBD1,many,TRBJ1-2,TGTGCCATCAGTCCACAGGAAGGGACAGGGGGAGACACCTTC,CAISPQEGTGGDTF
TRBV20-1,TRBD2,many,TRBJ2-3,TGCAGTGCTAGAGATCGGTTACTAGCGGGGGCCCATGGTGGAGATACGCAGTATTTT,CSARDRLLAGAHGGDTQYF
TRBV19,TRBD2,-,TRBJ2-3,TGTGCCACCTACTTGGGACTAGCCATCACAGATACGCAGTATTTT,CATYLGLAITDTQYF
TRBV15,-,-,TRBJ1-2,TGTGCCACCAGCACAGGTGACCAAACTGGCTACACCTTC,CATSTGDQTGYTF
TRBV6-1,TRBD1,-,TRBJ2-7,TGTGCCAGCAGAGACGGGACAGGACTTCCCTACGAGCAGTACTTC,CASRDGTGLPYEQYF